The rows below give T cell receptor beta chains drawn from one sample of a study of cytomegalovirus exposure and HLA in healthy donors. Method: immunoSEQ multiplex PCR; TCRdb's copy keeps in-frame clones and lacks some. Of fewer than 150,000 clones listed, approximately 80% are singletons. Sequenced: PBMCs. The receptors shown here come from a man aged 25 to 40 in good health and CMV-seronegative. The CDR3 runs from the conserved cysteine through the conserved F or W. A D gene is named only where the DNA matches it firmly. Clone size is shown for a subset of rows, as once, few, many or a class of expanded clone.

d_call | j_call | clone_size | v_call | cdr3_nt | cdr3_aa
NA | TRBJ1-1 | NA | TRBV28 | TGTGCCAGCAGTTTAACGAGGGTTGAGACTGAAGCTTTCTTT | CASSLTRVETEAFF
NA | TRBJ2-6 | NA | TRBV19 | TGTGCCAGTAGTACACAGGGACCCGGGGCCAACGTCCTGACTTTC | CASSTQGPGANVLTF
TRBD2 | TRBJ2-1 | NA | TRBV5-6 | TGTGCCAGCAGGGACGGACTAGCGGGATCCTACAATGAGCAGTTCTTC | CASRDGLAGSYNEQFF
TRBD1 | TRBJ2-3 | few | TRBV27 | TGTGCCAGCAGTTTTCATGGGGACAGGGGCTCCGTCGATACGCAGTATTTT | CASSFHGDRGSVDTQYF
TRBD1 | TRBJ2-7 | NA | TRBV7-3 | TGTGCCAGCAGCTTAAGACAGGGAGTCGACTACGAGCAGTACTTC | CASSLRQGVDYEQYF
NA | TRBJ2-1 | NA | TRBV5-1 | TGCGCCAGCAGACTAGGGGGGGAGAGCTACAATGAGCAGTTCTTC | CASRLGGESYNEQFF
NA | TRBJ1-3 | few | TRBV6-1 | TGTGCCAGCAGTGACAGGCCTGGAAACACCATATATTTT | CASSDRPGNTIYF
TRBD2 | TRBJ2-1 | NA | TRBV5-1 | TGCGCCAGCAGCTTGGCTACTAGCGGGGTGAATGAGCAGTTCTTC | CASSLATSGVNEQFF
TRBD1 | TRBJ1-1 | NA | TRBV5-4 | TGTGCCAGCAGCTTAGACGGGACAGGGTGGACTGAAGCTTTCTTT | CASSLDGTGWTEAFF
NA | TRBJ2-1 | NA | TRBV2 | TGTGCCAGCAGGGCAGGGTCCTCCTACAATGAGCAGTTCTTC | CASRAGSSYNEQFF
NA | TRBJ2-1 | NA | TRBV2 | TGTGCCAGCAGCCGGACAACCTACAATGAGCAGTTCTTC | CASSRTTYNEQFF
NA | TRBJ2-2 | NA | TRBV9 | TGTGCCAGCAGCGTAGCTAGGGGATTCGGTACCGGGGAGCTGTTTTTT | CASSVARGFGTGELFF
TRBD2 | TRBJ2-1 | once | TRBV28 | TGTGCCAGCAGTGAACTAGCGGGAGGTCAGGGTGAGCAGTTCTTC | CASSELAGGQGEQFF
TRBD2 | TRBJ2-3 | NA | TRBV25-1 | TGTGCCAGCAGTGATTTCGTAGCGGGAGTGGGAACAGATACGCAGTATTTT | CASSDFVAGVGTDTQYF
NA | TRBJ2-7 | NA | TRBV16 | TGTGCCAGCAGCCGCGGAGACCACGAGCAGTACTTC | CASSRGDHEQYF
TRBD1 | TRBJ1-2 | few | TRBV9 | TGTGCCAGCAGCGGCCGGGACAGCCTTCACCATGGCTACACCTTC | CASSGRDSLHHGYTF
NA | TRBJ1-2 | NA | TRBV28 | TGTGCCAGCAGTTTTGGAGGGGCCAGCTTTAACTATGGCTACACCTTC | CASSFGGASFNYGYTF
TRBD1 | TRBJ1-4 | NA | TRBV6-5 | TGTGCCAGCAGCCTCGGACAGGGGGGTGAAAAACTGTTTTTT | CASSLGQGGEKLFF
NA | TRBJ2-2 | NA | TRBV7-9 | TGTGCCAGCAGCTCGGGACTCCTGAACACCGGGGAGCTGTTTTTT | CASSSGLLNTGELFF
TRBD1 | TRBJ2-1 | NA | TRBV10-3 | TGTGCCATATCCGGGACAGGGGGCAAGGATGAGCAGTTCTTC | CAISGTGGKDEQFF
TRBD2 | TRBJ2-7 | NA | TRBV27 | TGTGCCAGCAGTTGGTTGGCGGGAGTGGAGCAGTACTTC | CASSWLAGVEQYF
TRBD1 | TRBJ2-3 | NA | TRBV6-5 | TGTGCCAGCAGCCCGGGACAGGGGATCAGAGATACGCAGTATTTT | CASSPGQGIRDTQYF
NA | TRBJ2-3 | NA | TRBV27 | TGTGCCAGCAGGAGCCTCACAGATACGCAGTATTTT | CASRSLTDTQYF
TRBD1 | TRBJ2-1 | once | TRBV11-3 | TGTGCCAGCAGCTTAGAACAGGGGGGCTACAATGAGCAGTTCTTC | CASSLEQGGYNEQFF
NA | TRBJ2-5 | once | TRBV11-2 | TGTGCCAGCAGCTCCATCTTGGCAGGGCTACAAGAGACCCAGTACTTC | CASSSILAGLQETQYF
TRBD1 | TRBJ2-2 | once | TRBV18 | TGTGCCAGCTCTCCCAACAGGGGGCCGGACACCGGGGAGCTGTTTTTT | CASSPNRGPDTGELFF
NA | TRBJ2-2 | NA | TRBV6-1 | TGTGCCAGCAGTGAAGGGCTAGCCGGGGAGCTGTTTTTT | CASSEGLAGELFF
NA | TRBJ1-2 | NA | TRBV28 | TGTGCCAGCAGTAACTCATGGACAGCTACTTATGGCTACACCTTC | CASSNSWTATYGYTF
NA | TRBJ2-1 | NA | TRBV11-3 | TGTGCCAGCAGCTCCAGGAAAGGTTACAATGAGCAGTTCTTC | CASSSRKGYNEQFF
TRBD1 | TRBJ1-1 | NA | TRBV5-1 | TGCGCCAGCAGCGGACAGGGGGTTACTGAAGCTTTCTTT | CASSGQGVTEAFF
NA | TRBJ2-5 | NA | TRBV9 | TGTGCCAGCAGCTCCAACCGTGGCAGGGGGGAACAAGAGACCCAGTACTTC | CASSSNRGRGEQETQYF
NA | TRBJ1-2 | NA | TRBV28 | TGTGCCAGCAGTTCCCCGAAGAGGTCCTATGGCTACACCTTC | CASSSPKRSYGYTF
NA | TRBJ2-1 | NA | TRBV5-1 | TGCGCCAGCAGCGGGGGGTGGGGAGCCCTAAATGAGCAGTTCTTC | CASSGGWGALNEQFF
TRBD1 | TRBJ1-3 | once | TRBV6-1 | TGTGCCAGCAGTGAAGCAATTCCTATACAGGGGCAAGGAAACACCATATATTTT | CASSEAIPIQGQGNTIYF
TRBD1 | TRBJ1-1 | NA | TRBV19 | TGTGCCAGTAGTATAGGACAGGGGAGGTCGAACACTGAAGCTTTCTTT | CASSIGQGRSNTEAFF
TRBD1 | TRBJ1-2 | NA | TRBV7-9 | TGTGCCAGCAGCTGGGACAGGGGCTATGGCTACACCTTC | CASSWDRGYGYTF
TRBD1 | TRBJ1-5 | NA | TRBV7-9 | TGTGCCAGCAGCTTAGCGGTCCCCGGACAGGGGATCCAGCCCCAGCATTTT | CASSLAVPGQGIQPQHF
TRBD2 | TRBJ2-2 | NA | TRBV10-3 | TGTGCCATCAGTGAGCCTGCGGGAGGTGGGGACGGGGAGCTGTTTTTT | CAISEPAGGGDGELFF
NA | TRBJ2-7 | NA | TRBV5-1 | TGCGCCAGCAGCTTGGGGGCGGCGGGTTCCTACGAGCAGTACTTC | CASSLGAAGSYEQYF
TRBD1 | TRBJ2-1 | NA | TRBV5-4 | TGTGCCAGCAGCCGACAGGGTCCAACTTACAATGAGCAGTTCTTC | CASSRQGPTYNEQFF
NA | TRBJ2-3 | NA | TRBV7-9 | TGTGCCAGCAGCTTTTCCGGGAACACAGATACGCAGTATTTT | CASSFSGNTDTQYF
TRBD2 | TRBJ2-7 | NA | TRBV7-8 | TGTGCCAGCAGCCCTCTAGCGGTAAGCTCCTACGAGCAGTACTTC | CASSPLAVSSYEQYF
NA | TRBJ2-7 | NA | TRBV14 | TGTGCCAGCAGCCTCGGTCCGGGTTGGGAGCAGTACTTC | CASSLGPGWEQYF
TRBD2 | TRBJ2-7 | NA | TRBV11-1 | TGTGCCAGCAGCCGCTCTCTAGCGGGAGGGAGCGACGAGCAGTACTTC | CASSRSLAGGSDEQYF
TRBD2 | TRBJ2-1 | few | TRBV27 | TGTGCCAGCAGTATGGGACTAGCGGGAATAGATGAGCAGTTCTTC | CASSMGLAGIDEQFF
TRBD1 | TRBJ2-3 | few | TRBV18 | TGTGCCAGCTCACCATTGGGTCAGGGGGAGGATACGCAGTATTTT | CASSPLGQGEDTQYF
TRBD1 | TRBJ2-7 | NA | TRBV18 | TGTGCCAGCTCCCCCAAGGGGAACAGGGGATCCTACGAGCAGTACTTC | CASSPKGNRGSYEQYF